These T cell receptor beta chains were read from a single sample in a study of blood T cell repertoires in COVID-19. The assay was immunoSEQ multiplex PCR, and TCRdb's table has in-frame clones only and misses some. The data show 250,000 to 350,000 clones, roughly 90% seen once. Material: peripheral blood. The receptor set was obtained from a woman aged 25 to 39 with COVID-19, enrolled during active disease. Both conserved end residues are part of each CDR3. A D gene is named only where the DNA matches it firmly. The listing skips clone size in some rows; elsewhere it reads once, few, many or a size class.

size | J | V | D | CDR3 | DNA
- | TRBJ1-1 | TRBV28 | TRBD1 | CASSLPGQGGTEAFF | TGTGCCAGCAGTTTACCCGGACAGGGGGGGACTGAAGCTTTCTTT
- | TRBJ2-1 | TRBV28 | TRBD2 | CASSLGTSGYNEQFF | TGTGCCAGCAGTTTAGGGACTAGCGGTTACAATGAGCAGTTCTTC
few | TRBJ2-7 | TRBV2 | - | CASSGRQAKYEQYF | TGTGCCAGCAGTGGCCGTCAGGCAAAATACGAGCAGTACTTC
few | TRBJ1-3 | TRBV2 | - | CASSESRDSRNTIYF | TGTGCCAGCAGTGAGAGCCGGGACTCCAGAAACACCATATATTTT
- | TRBJ2-7 | TRBV18 | - | CASSPRGEQYF | TGTGCCAGCTCACCTCGGGGCGAGCAGTACTTC
- | TRBJ1-4 | TRBV10-2 | - | CASSDSLATNEKLFF | TGCGCCAGCAGTGATAGTCTGGCAACTAATGAAAAACTGTTTTTT
- | TRBJ2-2 | TRBV5-4 | - | CASSLFPSENTGELFF | TGTGCCAGCAGCTTGTTTCCTAGCGAGAACACCGGGGAGCTGTTTTTT
- | TRBJ1-2 | TRBV28 | - | CASSLPGGANGYTF | TGTGCCAGCAGTTTACCGGGGGGCGCTAATGGCTACACCTTC
- | TRBJ2-7 | TRBV6-5 | TRBD1 | CASLGAGTGTYEQYF | TGTGCCAGCTTGGGAGCCGGGACAGGGACCTACGAGCAGTACTTC
- | TRBJ2-7 | TRBV20-1 | - | CSARNIYEQYF | TGCAGTGCTAGAAATATCTACGAGCAGTACTTC
once | TRBJ2-2 | TRBV2 | - | CASRGLANTGELFF | TGTGCCAGCAGGGGACTTGCAAACACCGGGGAGCTGTTTTTT
- | TRBJ1-2 | TRBV24-1 | TRBD1 | CATSDPSDRGYGYTF | TGTGCCACCAGTGACCCCTCGGACAGGGGATATGGCTACACCTTC
- | TRBJ2-1 | TRBV5-6 | - | CASSLGGGYYNEQFF | TGTGCCAGCAGCTTGGGTGGGGGCTACTACAATGAGCAGTTCTTC
- | TRBJ2-7 | TRBV18 | - | CASSPGREQYF | TGTGCCAGCTCACCGGGCCGGGAGCAGTACTTC
- | TRBJ1-2 | TRBV28 | TRBD1 | CASSLVTGVGYGYTF | TGTGCCAGCAGTTTGGTGACAGGGGTAGGCTATGGCTACACCTTC
- | TRBJ2-7 | TRBV19 | TRBD1 | CASSIAGDSPFNEQYF | TGTGCCAGTAGTATAGCAGGGGACAGTCCCTTTAACGAGCAGTACTTC
- | TRBJ2-1 | TRBV27 | TRBD2 | CASSPGGPNEQFF | TGTGCCAGCAGTCCGGGAGGGCCAAATGAGCAGTTCTTC
- | TRBJ2-3 | TRBV2 | - | CASSELAGWGDTQYF | TGTGCCAGCAGTGAACTTGCGGGTTGGGGAGATACGCAGTATTTT
once | TRBJ2-7 | TRBV4-1 | - | CASSQAAGGERVGEQYF | TGCGCCAGCAGCCAAGCTGCCGGGGGAGAGCGGGTTGGCGAGCAGTACTTC
- | TRBJ2-1 | TRBV6-4 | TRBD2 | CASSDSGGASGREQNEQFF | TGTGCCAGCAGTGACTCTGGTGGGGCTAGCGGGAGGGAGCAGAATGAGCAGTTCTTC
- | TRBJ2-3 | TRBV5-4 | - | CASSLGLAGDTQYF | TGTGCCAGCAGCTTGGGTCTAGCCGGAGATACGCAGTATTTT
- | TRBJ2-7 | TRBV27 | - | CARTDRSSYEQYF | TGTGCCAGGACCGACAGGAGCTCCTACGAGCAGTACTTC
- | TRBJ2-2 | TRBV7-6 | - | CASSLEPSGNTGELFF | TGTGCCAGCAGCTTAGAACCCTCGGGAAACACCGGGGAGCTGTTTTTT
- | TRBJ2-4 | TRBV30 | TRBD1 | CAWNRDRSAKNIQYF | TGTGCCTGGAACCGGGACAGAAGCGCCAAAAACATTCAGTACTTC
- | TRBJ1-2 | TRBV2 | TRBD1 | CASSIQGDGDGYTF | TGTGCCAGCAGTATACAGGGGGACGGGGATGGCTACACCTTC
once | TRBJ2-5 | TRBV18 | - | CASSPVGVETQYF | TGTGCCAGCTCACCAGTGGGAGTAGAGACCCAGTACTTC
- | TRBJ2-2 | TRBV2 | - | CASSEPRGPNTGELFF | TGTGCCAGCAGTGAACCCAGGGGACCGAACACCGGGGAGCTGTTTTTT
- | TRBJ2-7 | TRBV19 | TRBD1 | CASSPGTVREQYF | TGTGCCAGTAGTCCGGGGACAGTTAGGGAGCAGTACTTC
- | TRBJ2-3 | TRBV6-5 | - | CASRASTDTQYF | TGTGCCAGCAGAGCTTCCACAGATACGCAGTATTTT
few | TRBJ1-6 | TRBV7-8 | TRBD1 | CASSFGTGYDSPLHF | TGTGCCAGCAGCTTCGGGACAGGGTACGACTCACCCCTCCACTTT
- | TRBJ1-6 | TRBV27 | - | CASILGGGTYNSPLHF | TGTGCCAGCATCCTTGGGGGGGGCACATATAATTCACCCCTCCACTTT
- | TRBJ2-7 | TRBV6-2/TRBV6-3 | TRBD1 | CASSPLAGQVYEQYF | TGTGCCAGCAGCCCACTGGCGGGACAGGTCTACGAGCAGTACTTC
- | TRBJ2-2 | TRBV18 | TRBD1 | CASSPPGQARTGELFF | TGTGCCAGCTCACCCCCGGGACAGGCGAGAACCGGGGAGCTGTTTTTT
once | TRBJ1-5 | TRBV28 | - | CASTQTAPYIPQHF | TGTGCCAGCACCCAGACAGCTCCTTATATCCCCCAGCATTTT
- | TRBJ2-2 | TRBV6-5 | - | CASSSTITGELFF | TGTGCCAGCAGTTCGACTATCACCGGGGAGCTGTTTTTT
- | TRBJ1-1 | TRBV6-5 | - | CASSYSIGRGPTEAFF | TGTGCCAGCAGTTACTCGATCGGCAGGGGACCCACTGAAGCTTTCTTT
few | TRBJ2-2 | TRBV27 | TRBD1 | CASSSTGATNTGELFF | TGTGCCAGCAGTTCGACAGGGGCCACTAACACCGGGGAGCTGTTTTTT
- | TRBJ2-7 | TRBV6-5 | TRBD1 | CASSYSRGLGEQYF | TGTGCCAGCAGTTACTCGAGGGGGCTCGGTGAGCAGTACTTC
- | TRBJ2-7 | TRBV11-2 | TRBD1 | CASSLTGTGGFYEQYF | TGTGCCAGCAGCTTAACCGGGACAGGGGGTTTCTACGAGCAGTACTTC
- | TRBJ2-1 | TRBV27 | TRBD2 | CASSLSTGLAGANEQFF | TGTGCCAGCAGTTTATCTACCGGGCTAGCGGGAGCCAATGAGCAGTTCTTC